This is a list of T cell receptor beta chains from one sample in a study of beta chain features in type 1 diabetes. TCRdb's table, derived via immunoSEQ multiplex PCR, lists solely in-frame clones and lacks some. The top ten hold 0.0085% to 0.012% of the sample, which has 350,000 to 450,000 clones, roughly 12% seen once. Input material: naive CD4+ T cells from blood. The receptors shown here come from a woman aged 18-29 years with type 1 diabetes. The CDR3 runs from the conserved cysteine through the conserved F or W.

cdr3_aa	cdr3_length	v_call	j_call
CASSSERQETQYF	13	TRBV7-2	TRBJ2-5
CASTIGDRGTLRAGELFF	18	TRBV7-9	TRBJ2-2
CASSLPGGPNYGYTF	15	TRBV28	TRBJ1-2
CASSLFLAGGPASTDTQYF	19	TRBV5-1	TRBJ2-3
CASSLVADGITFF	13	TRBV7-9	TRBJ1-1
CASMPGETQYF	11	TRBV7-9	TRBJ2-5
CASSYTRNSNTGELFF	16	TRBV6-5	TRBJ2-2
CASSPGTHSYEQYF	14	TRBV28	TRBJ2-7
CASSEGAGSSYEQYF	15	TRBV7-2	TRBJ2-7
CASSPRGRAGANVLTF	16	TRBV27	TRBJ2-6
CASTRGNYQETQYF	14	TRBV6-5	TRBJ2-5
CASSQGQGIGEKLFF	15	TRBV4-3	TRBJ1-4
CASSQDRLNYEQYF	14	TRBV4-2	TRBJ2-7
CAISVRGGPGNEQYF	15	TRBV10-3	TRBJ2-7
CASSAPGERSEQYF	14	TRBV6-6	TRBJ2-7
CASSPTPGQNTGELFF	16	TRBV5-4	TRBJ2-2
CASSLRGLAGGYNEQFF	17	TRBV27	TRBJ2-1
CASNRVDTEAFF	12	TRBV30	TRBJ1-1
CASSVDLGRNQPQHF	15	TRBV9	TRBJ1-5
CAIRRQGGETQYF	13	TRBV10-3	TRBJ2-5
CASSPFSGVRASGRFQYF	18	TRBV27	TRBJ2-7
CASSEGGGGPGELFF	15	TRBV25-1	TRBJ2-2
CATSRGQGGVYEQYF	15	TRBV15	TRBJ2-7
CASMRPGQGTDEQFF	15	TRBV5-1	TRBJ2-1
CASSLRRSRGLAFF	14	TRBV7-2	TRBJ1-1
CASSPRGGNTEAFF	14	TRBV14	TRBJ1-1
CASSLTSGHNEQFF	14	TRBV18	TRBJ2-1
CASLPGLAGADTQYF	15	TRBV18	TRBJ2-3
CASSAPGRKLFF	12	TRBV9	TRBJ1-4
CASSDQEGGGMANEQFF	17	TRBV9	TRBJ2-1
CASRGQYYGYTF	12	TRBV7-9	TRBJ1-2
CASETGAKSLHF	12	TRBV25-1	TRBJ1-6
CASSWGTGDYGYTF	14	TRBV7-2	TRBJ1-2
CASSRGITEAFF	12	TRBV2	TRBJ1-1
CAISESREYGYTF	13	TRBV10-3	TRBJ1-2
CASENRDTPYEQYF	14	TRBV19	TRBJ2-7
CASRVAASDTQYF	13	TRBV19	TRBJ2-3
CASTVPGANVLTF	13	TRBV6-5	TRBJ2-6
CASSPGAPRPQHF	13	TRBV18	TRBJ1-5
CASSLEDRCEYF	12	TRBV11-3	TRBJ2-5
CASSLSPGWDYGYTF	15	TRBV5-6	TRBJ1-2